This entry is about one TCR beta chain. The entry originates in a study of CD8+CD57+ T cells in acquired aplastic anemia. CDR3 length: 16 residues. The V gene lost 1 base and the J gene lost 4 bases, with 16 bases spanning the gap. Germline-derived CDR1 and CDR2 are GTSNPN and SVGIG (reference sequence). Genomic DNA provided the template from which TCR beta VDJ and CDR3 profiles were obtained. Using its own MiXCR run on the reads, TCRdb lists one record per CDR3 protein. The sample records about 170,000 distinct CDR3 sequences, about 60% being singletons. This receptor was taken from a human donor in good health. The sample taken for sequencing was sorted CD4+, CD8+, or CD8+CD57+ T cells (not recorded which) from PBMCs. This rearrangement joins TRBV30 to TRBJ1-4; D is possibly TRBD1 (5 bases). This CDR3 reads CAWSGGVGGLNEKLFF. The CDR3 DNA reads as TGTGCCTGGAGTGGGGGTGTCGGGGGACTTAATGAAAAACTGTTTTTT.